The 10 T cell receptor beta chains presented below share a single source sample, sequenced in a study. TRBV12-4/TRBJ1-2 clonotypes were amplified with adaptor-ligated barcode primers. TCRdb re-derived calls from the multiplex PCR reads in MiXCR, one entry per CDR3 protein. Of approximately 990 distinct CDR3 sequences listed, approximately 5% are singletons. Specimen: tumor-infiltrating naive CD4+ T cells sorted from the breast tumor. Subset given: naive CD4+ T cells, CD4+CD45RA+CD25-. The source is a female donor with breast cancer.

This clonotype appeared many times. V and J are TRBV12-3 or TRBV12-4 and TRBJ1-2, with 8 nucleotides matching TRBD1. With 6 bases clipped from V and 10 bases from J, the junction kept 10 bases outside the gene matches. The CDR3 consists of 13 residues. DNA for the CDR3: TGTGCCAGCAGCCTCGACAGGGGCTGGGACTACACCTTC. Translation: CASSLDRGWDYTF.

This clonotype came up a few times. The genes are TRBV12-3 or TRBV12-4 and TRBJ1-2; D is undetermined. The CDR3 spans 13 residues. The V gene lost 2 bases and the J gene lost 4 bases, with 8 bases spanning the gap. CDR3 loop: CASSLKHSYGYTF. The CDR3 DNA reads as TGTGCCAGCAGTTTAAAACACAGCTATGGCTACACCTTC.

This clonotype ranks as large. The chain is built from TRBV12-3 or TRBV12-4 and TRBJ1-2, with unresolved D. CDR3 length equals 14 residues. The V end lost 1 base, the J end lost 3 bases, and 9 bases lay between the germline ends. The CDR3 protein is CASSLDLVDYGYTF. CDR3 DNA: TGTGCCAGCAGTTTAGACCTGGTTGACTATGGCTACACCTTC.

By share, this clonotype counts as medium-sized. The chain uses TRBV12-3 or TRBV12-4 and TRBJ1-2; D gene uncertain. The CDR3 has 15 amino acids. V shed 5 bases and J shed 1 base, with 14 bases lying between them. In DNA form, the CDR3 reads TGTGCCAGCAGTCCGGACGGGGAACTTAACTATGGCTACACCTTC. Amino acid sequence: CASSPDGELNYGYTF.

By its share, this clonotype is medium-sized (0.01 to 0.1%). The chain employs TRBV12-3 or TRBV12-4 and TRBJ1-2; a possible D gene is TRBD1 (6 bases). This CDR3 region has 13 residues. V lost 7 bases to trimming and J lost 2 bases, with 11 bases between them. CDR3 amino acids: CASTRDTNYGYTF. DNA for the CDR3: TGTGCCAGCACCCGGGACACCAACTATGGCTACACCTTC.

Within the sample, this clonotype is large (0.1 to 1%). The CDR3 is CASSFGAYGYTF. For the CDR3, the DNA is TGTGCCAGCAGTTTTGGAGCGTATGGCTACACCTTC. The chain couples TRBV12-3 or TRBV12-4 to TRBJ1-2; D is unresolved. V lost 3 bases to trimming and J lost 5 bases, with 7 bases between them. This CDR3 contains 12 residues.

This clonotype has more than one count but fewer than ten. The chain is built from TRBV12-3 or TRBV12-4 and TRBJ1-2, with D perhaps TRBD1 (5 bases). The CDR3 has 13 residues. V was shortened by 9 bases and J by 6 bases, with 17 bases between the two germline ends. CDR3 protein: CASAYRTRDGYTF. Here the CDR3 DNA reads TGTGCCAGTGCCTATCGGACCAGGGATGGCTACACCTTC.

This chain uses TRBV12-3 or TRBV12-4 with TRBJ1-2, with D maybe TRBD1 (5 bases). The V end was cut by 7 bases, the J end by 6 bases, with 12 bases between. The CDR3 length is 12 residues. DNA for the CDR3: TGTGCCAGCAAGCGGCAGGGAAATGGCTACACCTTC. Translating it yields CASKRQGNGYTF.

By sample fraction, this clonotype is medium-sized. V and J are TRBV12-3 or TRBV12-4 and TRBJ1-2, with TRBD1 matching over 8 bases. The CDR3 runs 14 residues. V lost 6 bases to trimming and J lost 8 bases; unmatched junction nucleotides: 11. CDR3 protein: CASSPGQASWGYTF. The CDR3 DNA reads as TGTGCCAGCAGCCCGGGACAGGCCTCCTGGGGCTACACCTTC.

This clonotype rates as medium-sized. The V and J genes are TRBV12-3 or TRBV12-4 and TRBJ1-2, with a tentative D call TRBD1 (5 bases). Deletions cut 5 bases from V and 8 bases from J, with 21 bases between. The CDR3 is 15 amino acids. CDR3 DNA: TGTGCCAGCAGTCTTCTCTGGGGCGGCTCGGGAGGCTACACCTTC. Protein: CASSLLWGGSGGYTF.